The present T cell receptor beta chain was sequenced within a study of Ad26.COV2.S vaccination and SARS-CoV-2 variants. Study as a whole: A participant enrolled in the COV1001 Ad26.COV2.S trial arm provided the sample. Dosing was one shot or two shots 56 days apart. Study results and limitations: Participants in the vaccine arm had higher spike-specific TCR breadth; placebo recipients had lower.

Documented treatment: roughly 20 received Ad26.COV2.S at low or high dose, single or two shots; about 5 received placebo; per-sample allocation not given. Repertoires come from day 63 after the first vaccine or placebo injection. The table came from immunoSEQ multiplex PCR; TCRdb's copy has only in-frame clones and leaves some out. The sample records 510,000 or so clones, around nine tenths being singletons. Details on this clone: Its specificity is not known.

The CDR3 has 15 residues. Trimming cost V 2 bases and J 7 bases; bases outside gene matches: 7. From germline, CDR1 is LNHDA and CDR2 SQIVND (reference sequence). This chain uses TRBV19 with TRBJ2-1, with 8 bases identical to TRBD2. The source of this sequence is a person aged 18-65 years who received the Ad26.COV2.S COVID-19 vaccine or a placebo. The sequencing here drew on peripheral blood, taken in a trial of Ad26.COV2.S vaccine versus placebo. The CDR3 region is CASSITGGPSNEQFF. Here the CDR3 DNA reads TGTGCCAGTAGTATAACGGGAGGGCCGAGTAATGAGCAGTTCTTC.